This TCR beta chain was documented in a study of T-cell memory formation after mild COVID-19. Study overall: TCR clustering was largely donor specific. Findings and limits, study-wide: CD8+ contracting clones occupied EMRA, while CD4+ ones occupied mainly CM and EM.

Each CDR3 protein gets one entry after TCRdb re-called the 5' RACE reads with MiXCR. The profile covers around 450,000 distinct CDR3 sequences, with 20% to 25% appearing a single time and 7.5% to 10% taken by the ten largest. The CDR3 is 14 residues long. CDR1 is MNHEY, CDR2 SVGAGI, per germline. V lost 6 bases and J lost 1; bases outside the gene matches: 6. This clonotype has a handful of counts. What it binds is not known. J is TRBJ2-7 and V is TRBV6-5, with 7 bases lining up with TRBD1. The sequenced sample was PBMCs or a T cell subset sorted from them (not recorded which). The clonotype was recovered from an adult woman who had mild COVID-19 (a few samples of this study predate the infection). Cell type and time point are not known. Here the CDR3 reads CASRLTGDSYEQYF. CDR3 coding DNA: TGTGCCAGCAGATTAACAGGGGATTCCTACGAGCAGTACTTC.